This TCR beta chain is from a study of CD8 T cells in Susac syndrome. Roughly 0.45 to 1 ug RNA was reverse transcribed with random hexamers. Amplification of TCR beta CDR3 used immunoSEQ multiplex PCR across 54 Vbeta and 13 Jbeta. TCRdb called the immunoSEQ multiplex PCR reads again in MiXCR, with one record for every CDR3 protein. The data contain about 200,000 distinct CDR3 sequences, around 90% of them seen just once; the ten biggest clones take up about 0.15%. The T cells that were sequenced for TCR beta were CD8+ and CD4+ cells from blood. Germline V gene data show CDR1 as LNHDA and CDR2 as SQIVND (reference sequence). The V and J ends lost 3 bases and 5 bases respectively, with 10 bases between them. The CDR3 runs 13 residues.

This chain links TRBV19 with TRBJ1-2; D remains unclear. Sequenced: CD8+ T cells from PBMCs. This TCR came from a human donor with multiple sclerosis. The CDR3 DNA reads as TGTGCCAGTAGTATGCACAGAGTTTATGGCTACACCTTC. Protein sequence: CASSMHRVYGYTF.